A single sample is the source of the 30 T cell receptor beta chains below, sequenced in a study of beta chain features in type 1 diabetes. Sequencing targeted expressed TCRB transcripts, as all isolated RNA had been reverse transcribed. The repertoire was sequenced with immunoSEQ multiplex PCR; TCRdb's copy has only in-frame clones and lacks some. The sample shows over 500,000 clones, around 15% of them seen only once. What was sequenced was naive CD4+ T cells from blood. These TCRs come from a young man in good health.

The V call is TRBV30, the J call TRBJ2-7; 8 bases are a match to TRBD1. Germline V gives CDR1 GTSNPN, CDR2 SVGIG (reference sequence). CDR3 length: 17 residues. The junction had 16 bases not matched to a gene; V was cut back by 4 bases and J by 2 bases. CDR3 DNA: TGTGCCTGGAATACAGGGGGAAAGAAAACAATTACCTACGAGCAGTACTTC. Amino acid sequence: CAWNTGGKKTITYEQYF.

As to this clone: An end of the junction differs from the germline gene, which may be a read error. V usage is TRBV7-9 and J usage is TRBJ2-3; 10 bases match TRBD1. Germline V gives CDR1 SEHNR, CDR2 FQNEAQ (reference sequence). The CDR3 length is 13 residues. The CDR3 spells CASSSTGGPSTFF. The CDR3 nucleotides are TGTGCCAGCAGCTCGACAGGGGGCCCTTCCACCTTTTTT.

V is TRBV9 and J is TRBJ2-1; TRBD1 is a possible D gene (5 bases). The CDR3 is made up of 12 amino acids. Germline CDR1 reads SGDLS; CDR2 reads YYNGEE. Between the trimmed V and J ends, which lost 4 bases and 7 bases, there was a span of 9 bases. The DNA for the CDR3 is TGTGCCAGCAGCCCACGGACAAATGAGCAGTTCTTC. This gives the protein CASSPRTNEQFF.

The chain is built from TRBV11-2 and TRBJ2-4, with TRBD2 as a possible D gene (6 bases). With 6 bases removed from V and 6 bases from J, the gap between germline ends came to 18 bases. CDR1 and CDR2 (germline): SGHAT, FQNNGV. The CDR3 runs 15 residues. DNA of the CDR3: TGTGCCAGCAGACCCTTTGGGGCGGGGAGAAACATTCAGTACTTC. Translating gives CASRPFGAGRNIQYF.

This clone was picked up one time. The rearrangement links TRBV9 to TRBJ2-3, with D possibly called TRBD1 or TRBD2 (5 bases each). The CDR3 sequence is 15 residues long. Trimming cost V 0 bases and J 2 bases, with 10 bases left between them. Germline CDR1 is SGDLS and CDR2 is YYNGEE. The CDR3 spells CASSVETGTTDTQYF. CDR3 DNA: TGTGCCAGCAGCGTAGAAACGGGGACCACAGATACGCAGTATTTT.

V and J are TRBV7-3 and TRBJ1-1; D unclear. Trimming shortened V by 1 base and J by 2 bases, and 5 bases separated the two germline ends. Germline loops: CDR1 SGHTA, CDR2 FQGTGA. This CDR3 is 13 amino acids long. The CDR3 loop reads CASSLIFNTEAFF. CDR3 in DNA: TGTGCCAGCAGCTTAATATTTAACACTGAAGCTTTCTTT.

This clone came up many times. The CDR3 DNA reads TGTGCCAGCAGCTCGACAGGGGGCTCCTACAATGAGCAGTTCTTC. Translated: CASSSTGGSYNEQFF. The genes are TRBV7-9 and TRBJ2-1; 9 nucleotides line up with TRBD1. V was pared by 4 bases and J by 0 bases, with 1 base of the junction left unmatched. The V gene's germline CDR1 is SEHNR and CDR2 FQNEAQ (reference sequence). There are 15 residues in the CDR3.

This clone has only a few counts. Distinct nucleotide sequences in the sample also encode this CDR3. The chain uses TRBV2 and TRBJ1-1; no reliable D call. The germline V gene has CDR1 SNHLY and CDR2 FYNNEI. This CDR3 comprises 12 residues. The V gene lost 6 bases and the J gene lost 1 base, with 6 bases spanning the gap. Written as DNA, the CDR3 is TGTGCCAGCAGCGTACGGAACACTGAAGCTTTCTTT. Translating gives CASSVRNTEAFF.

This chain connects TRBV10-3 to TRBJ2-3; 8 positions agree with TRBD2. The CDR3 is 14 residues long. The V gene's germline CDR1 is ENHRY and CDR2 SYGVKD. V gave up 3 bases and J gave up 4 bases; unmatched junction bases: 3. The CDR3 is CAISERGGSDTQYF. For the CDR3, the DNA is TGTGCCATCAGTGAACGGGGGGGATCAGATACGCAGTATTTT.

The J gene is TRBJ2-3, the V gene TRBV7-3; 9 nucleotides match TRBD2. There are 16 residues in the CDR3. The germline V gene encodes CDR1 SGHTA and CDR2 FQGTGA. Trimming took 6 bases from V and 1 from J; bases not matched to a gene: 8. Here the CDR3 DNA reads TGTGCCAGCAGTCCCAGGACTAGCGCGGGCACAGATACGCAGTATTTT. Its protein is CASSPRTSAGTDTQYF.

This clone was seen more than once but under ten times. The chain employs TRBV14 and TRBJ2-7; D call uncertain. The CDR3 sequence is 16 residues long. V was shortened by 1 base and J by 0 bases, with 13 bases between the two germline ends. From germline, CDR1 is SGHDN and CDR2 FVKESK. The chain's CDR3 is CASSQGGGKSSYEQYF. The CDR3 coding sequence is TGTGCCAGCAGCCAAGGAGGCGGAAAGAGCTCCTACGAGCAGTACTTC.

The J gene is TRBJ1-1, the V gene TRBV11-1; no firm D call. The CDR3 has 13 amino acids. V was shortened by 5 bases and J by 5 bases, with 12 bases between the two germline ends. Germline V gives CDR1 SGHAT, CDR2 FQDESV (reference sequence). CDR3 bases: TGTGCCAGCAGCCCGTCCGGGCAGACTGAAGCTTTCTTT. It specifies CASSPSGQTEAFF.

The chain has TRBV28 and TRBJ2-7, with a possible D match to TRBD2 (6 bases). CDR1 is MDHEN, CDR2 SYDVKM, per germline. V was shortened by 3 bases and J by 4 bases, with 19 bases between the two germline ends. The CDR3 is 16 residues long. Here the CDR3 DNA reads TGTGCCAGCAGTTTCTCCTGGACCCGACGGGGGTACGAGCAGTACTTC. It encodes CASSFSWTRRGYEQYF.

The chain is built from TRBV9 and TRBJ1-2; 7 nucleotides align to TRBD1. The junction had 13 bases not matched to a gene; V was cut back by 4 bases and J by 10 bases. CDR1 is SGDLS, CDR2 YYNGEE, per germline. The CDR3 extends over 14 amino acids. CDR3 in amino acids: CASSPQTGWGAYTF. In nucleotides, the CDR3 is TGTGCCAGCAGCCCCCAGACAGGGTGGGGTGCCTACACCTTC. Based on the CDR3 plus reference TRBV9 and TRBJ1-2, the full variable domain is DSGVTQTPKHLITATGQRVTLRCSPRSGDLSVYWYQQSLDQGLQFLIQYYNGEERAKGNILERFSAQQFPDLHSELNLSSLELGDSALYFCASSPQTGWGAYTFGSGTRLTVV.

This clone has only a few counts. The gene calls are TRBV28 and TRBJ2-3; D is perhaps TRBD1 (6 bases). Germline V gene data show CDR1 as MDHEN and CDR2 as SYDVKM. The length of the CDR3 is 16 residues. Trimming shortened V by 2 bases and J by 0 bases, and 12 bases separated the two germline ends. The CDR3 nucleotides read TGTGCCAGCAGTTTAATGGACAGAATAAGCACAGATACGCAGTATTTT. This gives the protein CASSLMDRISTDTQYF.

The CDR3 DNA sequence: TGTGCCTGTTCTTCGGGCGTCCCGAATTCACCCCTCCACTTT. Protein: CACSSGVPNSPLHF. The chain carries TRBV30 and TRBJ1-6; D gene uncertain. There are 14 residues in the CDR3. Germline CDR1 reads GTSNPN; CDR2 reads SVGIG (reference sequence). V lost 6 bases and J 7 bases, leaving 16 bases between the germline ends.

This chain's CDR3 is CASSYLGLYNEQFF. The CDR3 coding sequence is TGTGCCAGCAGCTACCTAGGACTCTACAATGAGCAGTTCTTC. This chain uses TRBV7-2 with TRBJ2-1; TRBD2 might be the D (5 bases). The CDR3 is 14 residues long. V shed 4 bases and J shed 3 bases, with 10 bases lying between them. Germline assignment: CDR1 SGHTA and CDR2 FQGNSA.

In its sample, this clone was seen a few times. CDR3 in DNA: TGTGCCAGCAGCTTGGGAAGGGGACCTAGGAATGAGCAGTTCTTC. Its translation is CASSLGRGPRNEQFF. The rearrangement joins TRBV5-6 to TRBJ2-1; either TRBD1 or TRBD2 may supply D (5 bases each). This CDR3 region has 15 residues. The V gene's germline CDR1 is SGHDT and CDR2 YYEEEE. The V gene lost 0 bases and the J gene lost 7 bases, with 14 bases spanning the gap.

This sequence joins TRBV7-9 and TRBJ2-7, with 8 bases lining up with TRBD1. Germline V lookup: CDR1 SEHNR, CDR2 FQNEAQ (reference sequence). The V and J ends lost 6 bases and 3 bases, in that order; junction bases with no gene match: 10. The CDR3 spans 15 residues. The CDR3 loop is CASSRKTGESYEQYF. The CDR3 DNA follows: TGTGCCAGCAGTCGAAAGACAGGGGAAAGCTACGAGCAGTACTTC.

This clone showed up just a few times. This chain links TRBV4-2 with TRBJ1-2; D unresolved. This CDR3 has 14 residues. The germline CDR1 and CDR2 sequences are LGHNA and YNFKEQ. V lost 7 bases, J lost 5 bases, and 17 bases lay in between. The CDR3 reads CASNIPGLGYGYTF. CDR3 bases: TGTGCCAGCAACATCCCAGGATTGGGGTATGGCTACACCTTC.

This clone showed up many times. CDR3 in amino acids: CAITRTGTNTEAFF. As DNA, the CDR3 is TGTGCCATCACCCGGACAGGGACCAACACTGAAGCTTTCTTT. This chain connects TRBV10-3 to TRBJ1-1; TRBD1 agrees at 8 bases. V dropped 7 bases and J dropped 2; count of bases not matched to a gene: 6. The CDR3 contains 14 residues. In germline, CDR1 is ENHRY, CDR2 SYGVKD.

The CDR3, as DNA: TGTGCCAGCAGCCGCACGGACACTAACTATGGCTACACCTTC. This translates into CASSRTDTNYGYTF. V and J are TRBV4-2 and TRBJ1-2, with D tentatively TRBD1 (5 bases). CDR3 length: 14 amino acids. The ends were cut back, 4 bases at V and 0 bases at J, with 9 bases in the middle. Per the germline V gene, CDR1 is LGHNA and CDR2 is YNFKEQ.

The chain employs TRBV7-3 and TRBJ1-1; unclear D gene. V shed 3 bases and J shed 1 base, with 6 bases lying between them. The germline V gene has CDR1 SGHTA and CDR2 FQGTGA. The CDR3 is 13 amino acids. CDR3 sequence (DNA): TGTGCCAGCAGCTTCCGACAGAACACTGAAGCTTTCTTT. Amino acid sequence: CASSFRQNTEAFF.

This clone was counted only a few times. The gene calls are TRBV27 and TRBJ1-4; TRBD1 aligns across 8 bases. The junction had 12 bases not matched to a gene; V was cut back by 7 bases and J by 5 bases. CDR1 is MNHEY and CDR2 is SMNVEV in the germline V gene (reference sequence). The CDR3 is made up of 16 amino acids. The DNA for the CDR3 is TGTGCCAGCACCCAAATCTCCCCAGGGGGCAATGAAAAACTGTTTTTT. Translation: CASTQISPGGNEKLFF. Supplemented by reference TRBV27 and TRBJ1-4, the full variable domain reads EAQVTQNPRYLITVTGKKLTVTCSQNMNHEYMSWYRQDPGLGLRQIYYSMNVEVTDKGDVPEGYKVSRKEKRNFPLILESPSPNQTSLYFCASTQISPGGNEKLFFGSGTQLSVL.

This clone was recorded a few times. The CDR3 DNA is TGTGCCAGCAGCTTGGACAGGGGGTACCAAGAGACCCAGTACTTC. This encodes CASSLDRGYQETQYF. This chain uses TRBV11-2 with TRBJ2-5; 10 bases map to TRBD1. CDR1 and CDR2 (germline): SGHAT, FQNNGV. This CDR3 is 15 amino acids long. The J segment lost 0 bases and the V segment lost 3 bases, leaving 1 base of the junction unmatched.

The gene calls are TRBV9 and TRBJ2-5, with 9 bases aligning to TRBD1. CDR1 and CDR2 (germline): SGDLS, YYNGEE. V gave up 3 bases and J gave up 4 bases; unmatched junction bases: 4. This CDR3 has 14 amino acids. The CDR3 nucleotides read TGTGCCAGCAGCGCTCGGGACAGGGTAGAGACCCAGTACTTC. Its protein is CASSARDRVETQYF.

The CDR3 DNA sequence: TGTGCCAGCAGTGAATTCCTCGTCAGTCAAGAGACCCAGTACTTC. It specifies CASSEFLVSQETQYF. The genes are TRBV25-1 and TRBJ2-5; D remains unclear. V dropped 1 base and J dropped 2 bases, with 11 bases sitting between them. Germline assignment: CDR1 MGHDK and CDR2 SYGVNS. The CDR3 is 15 amino acids.

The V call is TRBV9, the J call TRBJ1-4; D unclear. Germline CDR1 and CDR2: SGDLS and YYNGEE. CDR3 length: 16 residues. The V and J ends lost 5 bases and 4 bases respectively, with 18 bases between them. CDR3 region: CASSRRRSAGNEKLFF. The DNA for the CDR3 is TGTGCCAGCAGTCGTAGGAGGTCCGCGGGTAATGAAAAACTGTTTTTT.

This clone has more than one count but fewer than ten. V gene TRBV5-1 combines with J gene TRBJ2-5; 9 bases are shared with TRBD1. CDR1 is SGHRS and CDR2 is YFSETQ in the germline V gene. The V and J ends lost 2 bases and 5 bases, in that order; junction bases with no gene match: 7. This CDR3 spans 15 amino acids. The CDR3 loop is CASSLGGQGMETQYF. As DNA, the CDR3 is TGCGCCAGCAGCTTAGGCGGACAGGGGATGGAGACCCAGTACTTC.

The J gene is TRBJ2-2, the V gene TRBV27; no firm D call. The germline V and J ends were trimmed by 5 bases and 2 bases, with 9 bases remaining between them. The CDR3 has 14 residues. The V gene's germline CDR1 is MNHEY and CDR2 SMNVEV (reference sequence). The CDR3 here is CASSILPNTGELFF. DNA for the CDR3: TGTGCCAGCAGTATACTCCCCAACACCGGGGAGCTGTTTTTT.